The 12 T cell receptor beta chains presented below share a single source sample, sequenced in a study of blood T cell repertoires in COVID-19. Clones were read by immunoSEQ multiplex PCR, and TCRdb kept only the in-frame ones, dropping some. Of roughly 210,000 clones listed, 84% were seen once; the top ten hold about 10%. The material sequenced was peripheral blood. Source of these receptors: a woman older than 75 with COVID-19, enrolled during active disease.

The rearrangement joins TRBV5-4 to TRBJ2-1; the D gene is possibly TRBD1 (6 bases). The germline V and J ends were trimmed by 5 bases and 8 bases, with 23 bases remaining between them. The germline V gene has CDR1 SGHNT and CDR2 YYREEE (reference sequence). The CDR3 totals 16 residues. The CDR3 nucleotides read TGTGCCAGCAGTTCCCGGACAGACAACACCTGGCATGAGCAGTTCTTC. Translating gives CASSSRTDNTWHEQFF.

This clone was seen only once. The chain links TRBV5-5 to TRBJ2-1; possibly TRBD2 for D (6 bases). This CDR3 is built from 16 residues. V gave up 4 bases and J gave up 0 bases, with 14 bases separating them. Germline values: CDR1 SGHKS, CDR2 YYEKEE (reference sequence). CDR3 DNA sequence: TGTGCCAGCAGCATTGGTCGGGGGAGCTCCTACAATGAGCAGTTCTTC. Translating gives CASSIGRGSSYNEQFF.

CDR3: CASSRGPDYGYTF. CDR3 sequence (DNA): TGTGCCAGTAGTCGTGGCCCAGACTATGGCTACACCTTC. The chain employs TRBV19 and TRBJ1-2; D not certain. CDR1 is LNHDA, CDR2 SQIVND, per germline (reference sequence). The V and J ends lost 5 bases and 3 bases respectively, with 10 bases between them. The CDR3 loop spans 13 amino acids.

The CDR3 loop reads CSASLTGGGEKLFF. In DNA, the CDR3 is TGCAGTGCAAGTCTTACAGGGGGCGGTGAAAAACTGTTTTTT. The chain uses TRBV20-1 and TRBJ1-4; 9 bases match TRBD1. CDR3 length equals 14 residues. Germline trimming cut 6 bases from V and 7 bases from J; bases unmatched to any gene: 9. The germline V gene has CDR1 DFQATT and CDR2 SNEGSKA (reference sequence).

The chain carries TRBV5-1 and TRBJ2-1; TRBD2 agrees at 10 bases. The CDR3 loop spans 15 amino acids. Germline assignment: CDR1 SGHRS and CDR2 YFSETQ. With 4 bases clipped from V and 9 bases from J, the junction kept 10 bases outside the gene matches. For the CDR3, the DNA is TGCGCCAGCAGCCCATCCCTAGCGGGGGTCGGTGAGCAGTTCTTC. Its translation: CASSPSLAGVGEQFF.

The CDR3 reads CASSKRDRRPNYGYTF. DNA of the CDR3: TGTGCCAGCAGCAAACGGGACAGGCGACCTAACTATGGCTACACCTTC. The rearrangement joins TRBV21-1 to TRBJ1-2; TRBD1 is the table's D call, not checked against the DNA. TRBV21-1 is a recognized pseudogene. The CDR3 loop spans 16 amino acids.

V is TRBV2 and J is TRBJ2-1, with 13 positions matching TRBD2. Germline V gene lookup returns CDR1 SNHLY and CDR2 FYNNEI. This CDR3 contains 14 residues. Trimming took 6 bases from V and 7 from J; bases not matched to a gene: 3. Here the CDR3 reads CASSTSGGVNEQFF. CDR3 nucleotides: TGTGCCAGCAGCACTAGCGGGGGGGTAAATGAGCAGTTCTTC.

The rearrangement links TRBV11-2 to TRBJ2-1, with D uncertain. The CDR3 sequence is 11 residues long. Germline-derived CDR1 and CDR2 are SGHAT and FQNNGV. V lost 5 bases, J lost 9 bases, and 8 bases lay in between. CDR3 in DNA: TGTGCCAGCAGCCTTTCAGGTGAGCAGTTCTTC. This translates into CASSLSGEQFF.

The chain has TRBV6-6 and TRBJ2-3; TRBD2 agrees at 14 bases. With 2 bases clipped from V and 6 bases from J, the junction kept 4 bases outside the gene matches. The germline V gene has CDR1 MNHNY and CDR2 SVGAGI (reference sequence). The CDR3 has 16 residues. Written as DNA, the CDR3 is TGTGCCAGCAGTTACGCGACTAGCGGGGGGGGTGATACGCAGTATTTT. This encodes CASSYATSGGGDTQYF.

The rearrangement joins TRBV3-1 (or the pseudogene TRBV3-2) to TRBJ2-3; D is possibly TRBD2 (6 bases). The ends were cut back, 4 bases at V and 4 bases at J, with 12 bases in the middle. The V gene's germline CDR1 is LGHDT and CDR2 YNNKEL (reference sequence). The CDR3 extends over 14 amino acids. CDR3 sequence: CASSPRAGSDTQYF. In DNA, the CDR3 is TGTGCCAGCAGCCCTCGGGCGGGATCAGATACGCAGTATTTT.

This rearrangement joins TRBV10-1 to TRBJ2-1; 10 bases match TRBD2. The CDR3 loop spans 17 amino acids. From germline, CDR1 is WNHNN and CDR2 SYGVQD (reference sequence). Trimming at V came to 3 bases and at J to 4 bases, leaving 9 bases not matched to a gene. CDR3 coding DNA: TGCGCCAGCAGTGACTCATTTAGGACTAGCGGTTACAATGAGCAGTTCTTC. Translated, it gives CASSDSFRTSGYNEQFF.

The chain recombines TRBV3-1 (or the pseudogene TRBV3-2) with TRBJ1-2, with D unresolved. This CDR3 spans 14 amino acids. The V end lost 2 bases, the J end lost 8 bases, and 15 bases lay between the germline ends. Germline CDR1 and CDR2: LGHDT and YNNKEL (reference sequence). CDR3 residues: CASSQKDGGRGYTF. The DNA of the CDR3 is TGTGCCAGCAGCCAAAAAGATGGAGGGCGAGGCTACACCTTC.